The 22 T cell receptor beta chains listed next were all sequenced from one sample in a study of blood T cell repertoires in COVID-19. Sequenced by immunoSEQ multiplex PCR; TCRdb stores in-frame clones only, minus some. Among about 80,000 clones listed, roughly 86% were seen once. What was sequenced was peripheral blood. These receptors were obtained from a human donor in a cohort sampled during active COVID-19.

The chain joins TRBV15 to TRBJ2-1, with 10 bases lining up with TRBD2. Looked up from germline, CDR1 is LNHNV and CDR2 is YYDKDF (reference sequence). This CDR3 has 17 residues. With V trimmed by 3 bases and J by 5 bases, 10 bases remained unmatched. The CDR3 spells CATSSDFLAGADNEQFF. CDR3 bases: TGTGCCACCAGCAGCGACTTTCTAGCGGGGGCCGACAATGAGCAGTTCTTC.

The chain is built from TRBV30 and TRBJ1-2, with D tentatively TRBD1 (6 bases). The CDR3 is 16 amino acids. The germline V and J ends were trimmed by 1 base and 8 bases, with 23 bases remaining between them. The germline gives CDR1 GTSNPN, CDR2 SVGIG (reference sequence). CDR3 bases: TGTGCCTGGAGTGCCCAGTGGGGGACACTAATGTTGGGCTACACCTTC. Its translation is CAWSAQWGTLMLGYTF.

In its sample, this clone was seen a few times. The rearrangement links TRBV13 to TRBJ2-7; D not resolved. CDR1 and CDR2 from the germline V gene are PRHDT and FYEKMQ (reference sequence). The CDR3 extends over 14 amino acids. The V gene lost 3 bases and the J gene lost 3 bases, with 12 bases spanning the gap. CDR3 in DNA: TGTGCCAGCAGCTTTGGTCGGCGGAACTACGAGCAGTACTTC. This translates into CASSFGRRNYEQYF.

The V gene is TRBV5-4, the J gene TRBJ1-2, with TRBD1 identical over 8 bases. Germline CDR1 is SGHNT and CDR2 is YYREEE (reference sequence). The CDR3 extends over 12 amino acids. The junction had 3 bases not matched to a gene; V was cut back by 4 bases and J by 7 bases. Here the CDR3 DNA reads TGTGCCAGCAGCGCGGACAGGGTTGGCTACACCTTC. This translates into CASSADRVGYTF.

The rearrangement links TRBV5-1 to TRBJ1-4; 10 bases fit TRBD1. In germline, CDR1 is SGHRS, CDR2 YFSETQ. This CDR3 has 16 residues. V lost 4 bases, J lost 2 bases, and 5 bases stayed unmatched. The CDR3 coding sequence is TGCGCCAGCAGCACCGGGGACAGGGGCACTAATGAAAAACTGTTTTTT. Translated, it gives CASSTGDRGTNEKLFF. The variable domain in full, completed from reference TRBV5-1 and TRBJ1-4, reads KAGVTQTPRYLIKTRGQQVTLSCSPISGHRSVSWYQQTPGQGLQFLFEYFSETQRNKGNFPGRFSGRQFSNSRSEMNVSTLELGDSALYLCASSTGDRGTNEKLFFGSGTQLSVL.

The chain carries TRBV7-2 and TRBJ2-3; 8 bases align to TRBD1. Looked up from germline, CDR1 is SGHTA and CDR2 is FQGNSA. V trimming: 7 bases; J trimming: 6 bases; junction bases outside the gene matches: 12. This CDR3 is 15 amino acids long. The CDR3 sequence: CASTLGGRGPDTQYF. The DNA of the CDR3 is TGTGCCAGCACCCTAGGCGGCAGGGGGCCGGATACGCAGTATTTT. The whole variable domain, filled in from reference TRBV7-2 and TRBJ2-3, reads GAGVSQSPSNKVTEKGKDVELRCDPISGHTALYWYRQSLGQGLEFLIYFQGNSAPDKSGLPSDRFSAERTGGSVSTLTIQRTQQEDSAVYLCASTLGGRGPDTQYFGPGTRLTVL.

The chain combines TRBV28 with TRBJ2-7; 13 bases agree with TRBD2. The length of the CDR3 is 15 residues. Looked up from germline, CDR1 is MDHEN and CDR2 is SYDVKM. The V and J ends lost 5 bases and 9 bases, in that order; junction bases with no gene match: 10. CDR3 DNA: TGTGCCAGCAGTCCGGGGACTAGCGGGGCGGTCGGGCAGTACTTC. Translated, it gives CASSPGTSGAVGQYF.

This clone is a singleton in its sample. This chain's CDR3 is CASSPRPQGGNQPQHF. In DNA form, the CDR3 reads TGTGCCAGCAGTCCCCGCCCCCAGGGAGGGAATCAGCCCCAGCATTTT. This rearrangement joins TRBV28 to TRBJ1-5; TRBD1 is a possible D gene (5 bases). The V and J ends lost 5 bases and 4 bases respectively, with 18 bases between them. This CDR3 contains 16 residues. Per the germline V gene, CDR1 is MDHEN and CDR2 is SYDVKM.

The CDR3 loop is CASSDGRHKETQYF. As DNA, the CDR3 is TGTGCCAGCAGTGACGGCAGGCACAAAGAGACCCAGTACTTC. The chain uses TRBV2 and TRBJ2-5; D is ambiguous. Germline V CDR1 and CDR2: SNHLY, FYNNEI. This CDR3 contains 14 residues. V was clipped by 3 bases and J by 3 bases, with 11 bases between them.

V usage is TRBV12-5 and J usage is TRBJ2-4; 10 bases fit TRBD1. With 1 base clipped from V and 2 bases from J, the junction kept 11 bases outside the gene matches. Per the germline V gene, CDR1 is LGHNT and CDR2 is FRNRAP. CDR3 length: 19 amino acids. CDR3 DNA sequence: TGTGCTAGTGGTTTGGGACGACAGGGGGCTGATGTCCCCAAAAACATTCAGTACTTC. Protein sequence: CASGLGRQGADVPKNIQYF.

This clone occurred once. The chain recombines TRBV7-9 with TRBJ1-2, with 11 bases fitting TRBD1. The V and J ends lost 1 base and 5 bases, in that order; junction bases with no gene match: 6. CDR3 size: 16 residues. Germline loops: CDR1 SEHNR, CDR2 FQNEAQ (reference sequence). CDR3 sequence: CASSLEPGQGAYGYTF. CDR3 in DNA: TGTGCCAGCAGCTTAGAGCCCGGACAGGGGGCGTATGGCTACACCTTC. Full variable domain (rest looked up from reference TRBV7-9 and TRBJ1-2): DTGVSQNPRHKITKRGQNVTFRCDPISEHNRLYWYRQTLGQGPEFLTYFQNEAQLEKSRLLSDRFSAERPKGSFSTLEIQRTEQGDSAMYLCASSLEPGQGAYGYTFGSGTRLTVV.

The chain has TRBV7-2 and TRBJ2-5; TRBD2 matches 10 bases. The CDR3 is 18 amino acids. The germline V gene has CDR1 SGHTA and CDR2 FQGNSA. V lost 2 bases to trimming and J lost 3 bases; unmatched junction nucleotides: 12. In nucleotides, the CDR3 is TGTGCCAGCAGCTTACTGACAGCGGGGGGGCCGATGGAAGAGACCCAGTACTTC. It is translated as CASSLLTAGGPMEETQYF.

The V and J genes are TRBV10-2 and TRBJ2-7; 8 nucleotides align to TRBD2. Germline V gene lookup returns CDR1 WSHSY and CDR2 SAAADI. V dropped 3 bases and J dropped 2; count of bases not matched to a gene: 3. The CDR3 totals 14 residues. CDR3 amino acids: CASSDGGGPYEQYF. DNA of the CDR3: TGCGCCAGCAGTGACGGGGGGGGCCCCTACGAGCAGTACTTC.

The chain recombines TRBV6-6 with TRBJ1-4; no clear D. CDR1 and CDR2 from the germline V gene are MNHNY and SVGAGI (reference sequence). Deletions cut 8 bases from V and 8 bases from J, with 6 bases between. CDR3 length: 10 residues. The CDR3 DNA sequence: TGTGCCAGCGGCGGGGAAAAACTGTTTTTT. Protein product: CASGGEKLFF.

V usage is TRBV7-9 and J usage is TRBJ1-1, with TRBD1 identical over 11 bases. Germline CDR1 is SEHNR and CDR2 is FQNEAQ (reference sequence). The CDR3 extends over 14 amino acids. V dropped 7 bases and J dropped 6; count of bases not matched to a gene: 7. CDR3 DNA sequence: TGTGCCAGCAACCAACCGGGACAGGGGGCTGAAGCTTTCTTT. It encodes CASNQPGQGAEAFF.

The V and J genes are TRBV25-1 and TRBJ1-6; TRBD1 agrees at 7 bases. Trimming cost V 7 bases and J 8 bases; bases outside gene matches: 11. The CDR3 has 15 residues. In germline, CDR1 is MGHDK, CDR2 SYGVNS. The CDR3 bases are TGTGCCAGCAAACCAACAGGGGCGAGGGATTCACCCCTCCACTTT. Protein: CASKPTGARDSPLHF.

This clone has just one count. V and J are TRBV6-5 and TRBJ1-1; 8 bases map to TRBD1. The CDR3 sequence is 12 residues long. With V trimmed by 8 bases and J by 5 bases, 4 bases remained unmatched. CDR1 is MNHEY, CDR2 SVGAGI, per germline. The CDR3: CASGRGHTEAFF. The CDR3 bases are TGTGCCAGCGGCAGGGGGCATACTGAAGCTTTCTTT.

This chain uses TRBV20-1 with TRBJ1-2; the D gene is possibly TRBD1 (5 bases). Between the trimmed V and J ends, which lost 3 bases and 8 bases, there was a span of 13 bases. The CDR3 covers 12 residues. The germline CDR1 and CDR2 sequences are DFQATT and SNEGSKA (reference sequence). CDR3 DNA: TGCAGTGCTAGTCGTGGGGCGAACGGCTACACCTTC. Its protein product is CSASRGANGYTF.

V gene TRBV20-1 combines with J gene TRBJ2-5; TRBD1 matches 9 bases. CDR1 and CDR2 from the germline V gene are DFQATT and SNEGSKA (reference sequence). V dropped 3 bases and J dropped 0; count of bases not matched to a gene: 20. There are 20 residues in the CDR3. The CDR3 DNA reads as TGCAGTGCTAGTGGGGGGACAGGGTCGCGACGCCTTTACTACCAAGAGACCCAGTACTTC. It specifies CSASGGTGSRRLYYQETQYF.

V is TRBV18 and J is TRBJ2-5; a possible D gene is TRBD1 (6 bases). Germline CDR1 KGHSH, CDR2 LQKENI. V dropped 4 bases and J dropped 6 bases, with 12 bases sitting between them. This CDR3 is 13 amino acids long. CDR3 in DNA: TGTGCCAGCTCACTTACAGGGCGGCAGACCCAGTACTTC. Translating it yields CASSLTGRQTQYF.

This clone is a singleton in its sample. This chain links TRBV6-6 with TRBJ1-6; a weak D match, TRBD1 (5 bases). The CDR3 is made up of 15 amino acids. Between the trimmed V and J ends, which lost 0 bases and 14 bases, there was a span of 17 bases. Germline lookup yields CDR1 MNHNY and CDR2 SVGAGI (reference sequence). This CDR3 reads CASSYSDTRGGALHF. CDR3 bases: TGTGCCAGCAGTTACTCGGACACCAGAGGCGGGGCCCTCCACTTT.

V usage is TRBV28 and J usage is TRBJ1-5; D is unclear. CDR3 length: 18 residues. Trimming shortened V by 4 bases and J by 1 base, and 20 bases separated the two germline ends. CDR1 and CDR2 (germline): MDHEN, SYDVKM. The DNA for the CDR3 is TGTGCCAGCAGTTCAAAATCGTACCTAACCTCGAGCAATCAGCCCCAGCATTTT. It specifies CASSSKSYLTSSNQPQHF.